These 16 T cell receptor beta chains were sequenced from one sample in a study of T cell clusters in autoimmune cytopenias. One tube held mixed TRB-A and TRB-B primer pools for touch-down PCR. TCRdb reprocessed the multiplex PCR reads and keeps a single row for each CDR3 protein, giving no DNA. The table lists about 2,700 distinct CDR3 sequences. TRB was amplified from 250 ng of peripheral blood genomic DNA per sample. Specimen: peripheral blood. These receptors came from a human donor with an autoimmune cytopenia, with autoimmune hepatitis or in good health (not recorded which).

V is TRBV5-1 and J is TRBJ2-7; TCRdb's assignment of TRBD1 cannot be checked, as there is no DNA. The CDR3 length is 18 residues. CDR1 and CDR2 from the germline V gene are SGHRS and YFSETQ. The CDR3 loop reads CASSPGPRGLRRSYEQYF.

This chain uses TRBV5-1 with TRBJ2-5; TCRdb reports TRBD1, a call that lacks DNA to check it against. Germline V gene data show CDR1 as SGHRS and CDR2 as YFSETQ. CDR3 length: 15 residues. The CDR3: CASSQNGATQETQYF.

This clonotype shows up as medium-sized by frequency. V and J are TRBV5-1 and TRBJ1-4; TCRdb names TRBD1, which stays unverified in the absence of DNA. This CDR3 region has 14 residues. The germline gives CDR1 SGHRS, CDR2 YFSETQ. The CDR3 loop reads CASSLWGVNEKLFF.

The chain joins TRBV5-1 to TRBJ1-1; without DNA, the TCRdb call of TRBD1 cannot be checked. Germline assignment: CDR1 SGHRS and CDR2 YFSETQ. The CDR3 extends over 14 amino acids. The CDR3 spells CASSLRGLNTEAFF.

This clonotype is identified as medium-sized from frequency. V is TRBV6-5 and J is TRBJ1-2; as DNA is missing, the TRBD1 call by TCRdb cannot be tested. CDR3 length equals 14 residues. Per germline, CDR1 MNHEY and CDR2 SVGAGI. This chain's CDR3 is CASSYSNRGLGYTF.

V is TRBV12-5 and J is TRBJ2-3. This CDR3 spans 14 amino acids. Germline CDR1 reads LGHNT; CDR2 reads FRNRAP. CDR3 loop: CASAQSYRTDTQYF.

This chain links TRBV2 with TRBJ2-3; the TRBD1 assignment by TCRdb is unverifiable without DNA. The germline CDR1 and CDR2 sequences are SNHLY and FYNNEI. CDR3 length: 15 amino acids. The CDR3 protein is CASCPGTASTDTQYF. The full variable domain, completed using reference TRBV2 and TRBJ2-3, is EPEVTQTPSHQVTQMGQEVILRCVPISNHLYFYWYRQILGQKVEFLVSFYNNEISEKSEIFDDQFSVERPDGSNFTLKIRSTKLEDSAMYFCASCPGTASTDTQYFGPGTRLTVL.

The chain recombines TRBV10-1 with TRBJ2-4; the D call from TCRdb, TRBD2, cannot be confirmed without DNA. The CDR3 sequence is 15 residues long. Per germline, CDR1 WNHNN and CDR2 SYGVQD (reference sequence). CDR3 loop: CASSEGLAGKDIQYF.

Frequency places this clonotype as medium-sized (0.01 to 0.1%). The rearrangement uses TRBV5-1 and TRBJ1-2; TCRdb outputs TRBD1, but without DNA this stays unchecked. The length of the CDR3 is 11 residues. The germline V gene has CDR1 SGHRS and CDR2 YFSETQ. The CDR3 region is CASSLGGGYTF.

V is TRBV10-3 and J is TRBJ2-2; TCRdb returns TRBD1, unconfirmable since there is no DNA. CDR1 ENHRY and CDR2 SYGVKD come from the germline V gene. CDR3 size: 18 residues. CDR3 sequence: CATRRLLTTGANTGELFF.

The V and J genes are TRBV28 and TRBJ2-1. The CDR3 contains 13 residues. CDR1 is MDHEN and CDR2 is SYDVKM in the germline V gene. The CDR3 here is CASSLAEYNEQFF.

The J gene is TRBJ2-1, the V gene TRBV5-4; TCRdb selects TRBD2, and the lack of DNA leaves this call unchecked. The CDR3 consists of 17 residues. In germline, CDR1 is SGHNT, CDR2 YYREEE (reference sequence). CDR3 loop: CASSTGLAGGPYNEQFF.

The chain carries TRBV10-3 and TRBJ1-6; without DNA, the TCRdb call of TRBD1 cannot be checked. The CDR3 length is 16 residues. The V gene's germline CDR1 is ENHRY and CDR2 SYGVKD. This chain's CDR3 is CAISDTRGTYNSPLHF.

The J gene is TRBJ2-7, the V gene TRBV20-1; no DNA is available, so the TRBD1 call from TCRdb remains unchecked. The CDR3 length is 15 residues. Per germline, CDR1 DFQATT and CDR2 SNEGSKA (reference sequence). CDR3 amino acids: CSASPVLGGGYEQYF.

The CDR3 region is CASSLGLTYEQYF. This chain uses TRBV5-4 with TRBJ2-7. The CDR3 loop spans 13 amino acids. Germline assignment: CDR1 SGHNT and CDR2 YYREEE (reference sequence).

This chain uses TRBV7-2 with TRBJ2-7; TCRdb picks TRBD2, but there is no DNA to check that call. The V gene's germline CDR1 is SGHTA and CDR2 FQGNSA. This CDR3 has 15 residues. The CDR3 sequence is CASSLEGGGPYEQYF.